The clone carrying this T cell receptor (beta chain) was seen once. Its antigen is unknown. The data were taken from a study of response to subunit inactivated influenza vaccine. Regarding the study as a whole: New T cells are recruited in small numbers by each seasonal influenza vaccination, according to the authors' suggestion.

The germline CDR1 and CDR2 sequences are SGHAT and FQNNGV. Unmatched junction bases numbered 11, after V lost 4 bases and J lost 5 bases. This CDR3 region has 17 residues. TCRdb re-derived calls from the RT-PCR reads in MiXCR, one entry per CDR3 protein. The sample includes about 570,000 distinct CDR3 sequences, approximately 11% seen only once; the top ten take 9.5% to 12%. The same specimen was also included in a second study, on T cells expressing NK-cell markers. That paper adds: Synthesis of TCR beta cDNA relied on 5'RACE template switching carrying UMIs. Underlying the TCR beta repertoires were sorted CD3+CD56+NKG2C+, CD3+CD56+NKG2C- and CD3+CD56-NKG2C+ T cells. Within the sequenced cohort of eight donors, seven exhibited HCMV seropositivity and one was seronegative. Within several experiments, an anti-gamma-delta TCR antibody kept the sorting limited to alpha-beta TCR T cells.

The rearrangement uses TRBV11-2 and TRBJ2-1; 10 nucleotides agree with TRBD2. The starting material was PBMCs from blood, obtained on the day of vaccination. The receptor comes from a man aged 45-65 years who received an inactivated influenza vaccine. In nucleotides, the CDR3 is TGTGCCAGCAGCTCCGGGGCTCCGGGACTAGCGCACAATGAGCAGTTCTTC. It translates to CASSSGAPGLAHNEQFF.